Below are 9 T cell receptor beta chains sequenced from a single sample in a study. Each CDR3 protein is one row after TCRdb ran MiXCR on the 5' RACE reads. The sample yields about 50,000 distinct CDR3 sequences, under 20% seen once. Sequencing was carried out using naive CD4+ T cells sorted from blood. Sample subset: naive CD4+ T cells, CD4+CD45RA+CD25-. All receptors come from a female donor with breast cancer.

This clonotype was recorded many times. The V call is TRBV5-1, the J call TRBJ2-7; no reliable D call. This CDR3 spans 14 amino acids. V lost 0 bases, J lost 4 bases, and 11 bases lay in between. Germline assignment: CDR1 SGHRS and CDR2 YFSETQ. The CDR3 region has the DNA TGCGCCAGCAGCTTGGTCGCCAATTCGTACGAGCAGTACTTC. This sequence encodes CASSLVANSYEQYF.

The gene calls are TRBV12-3 or TRBV12-4 and TRBJ2-7; perhaps TRBD1 as D (5 bases). V was cut by 3 bases and J by 7 bases, with 22 bases left in between. This CDR3 has 16 residues. CDR3 DNA sequence: TGTGCCAGCAGTTTGGGATGGACAAGCCTTCAAAGTGAGCAGTACTTC. Its protein is CASSLGWTSLQSEQYF.

This clonotype was seen only a few times. The J gene is TRBJ1-5, the V gene TRBV7-2, with D hard to call. Germline V lookup: CDR1 SGHTA, CDR2 FQGNSA. Trimming removed 4 bases at V and 5 bases at J, with 6 bases between. The CDR3 has 12 amino acids. Here the CDR3 reads CASSWGDQPQHF. Here the CDR3 DNA reads TGTGCCAGCAGCTGGGGAGATCAGCCCCAGCATTTT.

On this clonotype itself: One junction end disagrees with the germline gene, perhaps due to a read error. The chain uses TRBV6-2 or TRBV6-3 and TRBJ1-1; TRBD1 matches 9 bases. The germline V gene encodes CDR1 MNHEY and CDR2 SVGEGT. The CDR3 has 11 amino acids. This chain's CDR3 is CTSGGQGEAFF. The CDR3 nucleotides are TGTACCAGCGGGGGACAGGGTGAAGCTTTCTTT.

On this clonotype itself: A much larger clonotype is one base distant, so this may be a read error. V is TRBV7-2 and J is TRBJ1-2; unclear D gene. The CDR3 loop spans 14 amino acids. Germline CDR1 and CDR2: SGHTA and FQGNSA. CDR3 coding DNA: TGTGTCAGCAGCTTAGGACGGCAGCAAGGGGGCTACACCTTC. It yields the protein CVSSLGRQQGGYTF.

By proportion, this clonotype is medium-sized (0.01 to 0.1%). V gene TRBV5-1 combines with J gene TRBJ2-7; tentatively, D is TRBD1 or TRBD2 (5 bases each). Trimming removed 6 bases at V and 2 bases at J, with 9 bases between. The CDR3 covers 12 residues. The germline CDR1 and CDR2 sequences are SGHRS and YFSETQ. CDR3 sequence: CASIRGAYEQYF. The CDR3 DNA reads TGCGCCAGCATCCGGGGCGCCTACGAGCAGTACTTC. Combining the CDR3 with reference TRBV5-1 and TRBJ2-7 gives the whole variable domain KAGVTQTPRYLIKTRGQQVTLSCSPISGHRSVSWYQQTPGQGLQFLFEYFSETQRNKGNFPGRFSGRQFSNSRSEMNVSTLELGDSALYLCASIRGAYEQYFGPGTRLTVT.

This clonotype was picked up a small number of times. V is TRBV7-2 and J is TRBJ2-5; D possibly matches TRBD1 or TRBD2 (6 bases each). Trimming stripped 6 bases from V and 5 bases from J, with 13 bases between. From germline, CDR1 is SGHTA and CDR2 FQGNSA. The CDR3 consists of 13 residues. The CDR3 DNA sequence: TGTGCCAGCAGTCGGAGGGACACCGAGACCCAGTACTTC. Translation: CASSRRDTETQYF.

This clonotype turned up a few times. The rearrangement uses TRBV5-1 and TRBJ2-7; D is undetermined. Germline-derived CDR1 and CDR2 are SGHRS and YFSETQ. Trimming stripped 2 bases from V and 4 bases from J, with 4 bases between. The CDR3 consists of 11 residues. The CDR3 loop reads CASSFEYEQYF. In DNA form, the CDR3 reads TGCGCCAGCAGCTTTGAATACGAGCAGTACTTC.

There are a few counts of this clonotype. The V call is TRBV5-1, the J call TRBJ2-3; weak D call: TRBD2 (6 bases). The CDR3 runs to 17 residues. Germline CDR1 is SGHRS and CDR2 is YFSETQ. V was cut by 0 bases and J by 3 bases, with 17 bases left in between. The CDR3 reads CASSLGVRGTGTDTQYF. In DNA form, the CDR3 reads TGCGCCAGCAGCTTGGGTGTCCGGGGGACGGGAACAGATACGCAGTATTTT.